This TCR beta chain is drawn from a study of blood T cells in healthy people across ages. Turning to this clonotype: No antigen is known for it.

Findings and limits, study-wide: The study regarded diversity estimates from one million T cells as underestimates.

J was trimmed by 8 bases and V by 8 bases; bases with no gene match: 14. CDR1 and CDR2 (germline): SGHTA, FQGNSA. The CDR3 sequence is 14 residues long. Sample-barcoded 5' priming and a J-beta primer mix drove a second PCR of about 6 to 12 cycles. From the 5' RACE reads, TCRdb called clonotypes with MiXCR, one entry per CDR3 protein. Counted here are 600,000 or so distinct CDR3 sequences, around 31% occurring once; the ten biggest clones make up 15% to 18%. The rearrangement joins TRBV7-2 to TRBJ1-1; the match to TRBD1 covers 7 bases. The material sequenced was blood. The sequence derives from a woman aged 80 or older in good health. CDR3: CASGPRTGYSEAFF. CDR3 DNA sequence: TGTGCCAGCGGCCCACGGACAGGTTACTCCGAAGCTTTCTTT.